Sequencing of this TCR beta chain was carried out in a study of glioma-infiltrating T cells. Whole-study findings and limits: CDR3 overlap between tissue and blood was very small. Tissue-blood divergence was below expectation in non-neoplastic patients, above in gliomas.

A note on this clonotype: Its antigen remains unknown.

Amplification of TCR alpha and beta CDR3 regions from RNA used iRepertoire nested multiplex PCR. TCRdb itself ran the multiplex PCR reads through MiXCR, one entry per CDR3 protein. The table shows around 190,000 distinct CDR3 sequences, with approximately 30% occurring only once. The CDR3 has 13 residues. Trimming left V 8 bases short and J 5 bases short, with 15 bases between. The sequencing input was glioma tissue, nonneoplastic brain tissue, or PBMCs (not recorded which). This rearrangement joins TRBV12-3 or TRBV12-4 to TRBJ1-1; perhaps TRBD1 as D (5 bases). The clonotype originates from a human donor with low-grade glioma or glioblastoma, undergoing nonglioma brain surgery, or in good health (not recorded which). The CDR3 protein is CASSWTGPTEAFF. The CDR3 DNA reads TGTGCCAGCTCTTGGACGGGACCGACTGAAGCTTTCTTT.